This T cell receptor beta chain was retrieved from a study of regulatory T cells in long-lasting Graves disease. As for the study in general: The definition of persistent Graves' disease was over 5 years of antithyroid drugs with positive TSH receptor antibodies. Overall study findings and caveats: The TCR repertoire of persistent Graves' patients was less diverse than that of newly diagnosed ones.

Time point defined: persistent/refractory GD, antithyroid drugs over 5 years with positive TRAb. Researchers made the TCR library from RNA that was extracted from PBMCs. Patients came from an endocrinology department in Xi'an, China. Concerning this clonotype itself: Antigen unknown.

According to the study, TCR beta libraries were built with iRepertoire HTBI primers and CDR3-region Arm-PCR. One entry per CDR3 protein results from TCRdb running MiXCR on the multiplex PCR reads. The repertoire holds roughly 470,000 distinct CDR3 sequences, with roughly 20% as singletons. This material consisted of peripheral blood mononuclear cells (PBMCs), taken when the disease was refractory, from a patient treated with antithyroid drugs. The source of this sequence is a female donor with Graves disease.

CDR3 residues: CASRLGGEYNEAFF. CDR3 coding DNA: TGTGCCAGCAGATTGGGAGGGGAATATAATGAAGCTTTCTTT. The chain uses TRBV12-3 or TRBV12-4 and TRBJ1-1, with TRBD1 as a possible D gene (5 bases). The length of the CDR3 is 14 residues. The germline V and J ends were trimmed by 6 bases and 7 bases, with 18 bases remaining between them.